This T cell receptor (beta chain) was identified during a study of blood T cell repertoires in COVID-19. Study details: In each case, the material was cDNA or gDNA derived from T cells, B-cell-depleted T cells, or PBMCs.

Patients at the Seattle site were enrolled during active infection and followed longitudinally. Methods used by the authors: Amplified reference gene primers provided the basis for estimating nucleated cell counts. Only in-frame clones appear in the TCRdb table, and some are missing; sequencing was by immunoSEQ multiplex PCR. V and J calls plus clone size are reproduced from that table; the DNA served to infer D and trimming. Here the sample spans 450,000 or so clones, about nine tenths being singletons. Looked up from germline, CDR1 is KGHSH and CDR2 is LQKENI. V dropped 0 bases and J dropped 0 bases, with 6 bases sitting between them. This CDR3 is built from 14 residues.

V usage is TRBV18 and J usage is TRBJ2-7; D ambiguous. This TCR came from a middle-aged woman with COVID-19, enrolled during active disease. Sequencing was carried out using peripheral blood. DNA of the CDR3: TGTGCCAGCTCACCACCCAGGAACTCCTACGAGCAGTACTTC. It encodes CASSPPRNSYEQYF. The full variable domain, completed using reference TRBV18 and TRBJ2-7, is NAGVMQNPRHLVRRRGQEARLRCSPMKGHSHVYWYRQLPEEGLKFMVYLQKENIIDESGMPKERFSAEFPKEGPSILRIQQVVRGDSAAYFCASSPPRNSYEQYFGPGTRLTVT.